The rows below give T cell receptor beta chains drawn from one sample of a study of blood T cell repertoires in COVID-19. Data came from immunoSEQ multiplex PCR; TCRdb stores just in-frame clones and leaves some out. The sample contains about 120,000 clones, about 80% of which appear only once. Sequencing was carried out using peripheral blood. The origin of the receptors is a woman aged 45-65 years with acute or convalescent COVID-19. The conserved cysteine and the conserved F or W are not part of the CDR3 here. The order of the fields is CDR3 length, clone size, V gene, CDR3 protein. A clone size is listed for some rows: how often the clone was seen (once, few, many), or a class if it is expanded.

12 few TRBV28 ASSSTGSNQPQH
12 . TRBV11-2 ASSFGPGDNEQF
13 . TRBV10-3 AISEGLGNTDTQY
12 once TRBV27 ASSFGGATDTQY
11 once TRBV29-1 SVGTGGVYGYT
14 . TRBV5-1 ASSLSSGGGSYGYT
13 . TRBV13 ASSPFAAGGYEQY
11 . TRBV7-9 ASSFYRVSKLF
13 . TRBV7-3 ASSLMSSGANVLT
13 . TRBV4-1 ASSQRQGQIYEQY
14 few TRBV18 ASSPKTGSSGNTIY
13 . TRBV5-1 ASSLRGIEQETQY
13 . TRBV5-1 ASSPGTGGFQPQH
13 . TRBV12-5 ASGLVLSGGLEQF
13 few TRBV30 AWSQSAAHRTEAF
13 . TRBV10-3 AISAGTSVADTQY
14 . TRBV7-2 ASSLALGAPRGTQY
13 . TRBV11-2 ASSTRTGWAGELF
12 . TRBV18 ASSPQGGPGGYT
11 . TRBV6-5 ASSYSGGGEAF
11 . TRBV14 ASSQEIRSAQY
16 . TRBV30 AWSPRQGAVSGYEKLF
14 . TRBV28 ASSPRGSGIGNEQF
14 few TRBV6-1 ASSVLAGDSLYEQY
15 . TRBV7-8 ASSLRLAGGPDDEQY
11 few TRBV19 ASSSGQEEKLF
14 . TRBV28 ASSLPPGTTRPQLF
12 . TRBV5-6 ASSLAMSSYEQY
13 few TRBV10-3 AISTSGLSYNEQF
15 . TRBV6-1 ASSEWEARAAVNGYT
11 . TRBV6-5 ASTGTGMNEQF
14 once TRBV7-9 ASSLGGGSGANVLT
12 . TRBV15 ATSREAATQPQH
10 . TRBV28 ASRTSGGELF
13 . TRBV7-3 ASSPTAGGNYGYT
15 . TRBV7-6 ASSLEAGRTSYNEQF
14 . TRBV18 ASSNPGQSSGNTIY
14 . TRBV10-3 AIRKGLAGSYNEQF
13 . TRBV24-1 ATSDAQGINEKLF
12 . TRBV28 ASSPWGVVKGYT
15 . TRBV7-9 ASSLPGLAGGQETQY
15 . TRBV27 ASSLSALLTGNSPLH
15 . TRBV11-2 ASSLRRLARTYNEQF
12 . TRBV28 ASSLTGANEKLF
14 . TRBV7-2 ASSLEAGGFNTEAF
13 few TRBV3-1/TRBV3-2 ASSQDIDINQPQH
11 . TRBV3-1/TRBV3-2 ASSHGQKNIQY
12 . TRBV28 ASSLAANTGELF
11 . TRBV19 ASSASGWNEQF
12 once TRBV5-4 ASNLRTGSGEQY
12 . TRBV3-1/TRBV3-2 ASQDRISTDTQY
15 few TRBV27 ASSLDPGGRAADTQY
12 . TRBV7-9 ASSFYSNTGELF